Each of the 26 T cell receptor beta chains below was sequenced from the same sample in a study of T cells after yellow fever vaccination. Using its own MiXCR run on the 5' RACE reads, TCRdb lists one record per CDR3 protein. The table shows approximately 550,000 distinct CDR3 sequences, with 15% to 20% occurring only once. Sequenced here: PBMCs, sampled 15 days after the yellow fever booster vaccination. The receptors were gathered from a man younger than 40 who received the YFV17D yellow fever vaccine.

The V call is TRBV27, the J call TRBJ2-4, with D perhaps assigned TRBD1 or TRBD2 (6 bases each). The V gene lost 3 bases and the J gene lost 0 bases, with 12 bases spanning the gap. The CDR3 has 16 amino acids. Germline CDR1 is MNHEY and CDR2 is SMNVEV (reference sequence). DNA for the CDR3: TGTGCCAGCAGTTTGCGGGACAACCTAGCCAAAAACATTCAGTACTTC. As protein: CASSLRDNLAKNIQYF.

This clonotype was detected many times. V usage is TRBV28 and J usage is TRBJ2-2; maybe TRBD2 (5 bases). Trimming shortened V by 6 bases and J by 0 bases, and 11 bases separated the two germline ends. Germline V gives CDR1 MDHEN, CDR2 SYDVKM. There are 15 residues in the CDR3. The CDR3 reads CASSFSRANTGELFF. In nucleotides, the CDR3 is TGTGCCAGCAGCTTCTCGCGGGCGAACACCGGGGAGCTGTTTTTT.

The chain has TRBV21-1 and TRBJ2-7. TRBV21-1 represents a pseudogene. There are 12 residues in the CDR3. The CDR3 sequence: CASSKVGHEQYF. CDR3 DNA sequence: TGTGCCAGCAGCAAAGTTGGGCACGAGCAGTACTTC.

The table lists this clonotype with a few counts. V is TRBV5-1 and J is TRBJ2-5, with D perhaps given as TRBD1 or TRBD2 (5 bases each). Germline-derived CDR1 and CDR2 are SGHRS and YFSETQ. The CDR3 is 17 amino acids. The V and J ends lost 0 bases and 1 base respectively, with 16 bases between them. The CDR3 loop reads CASSLVGDPRGQETQYF. DNA for the CDR3: TGCGCCAGCAGCTTGGTGGGGGATCCGAGGGGCCAAGAGACCCAGTACTTC.

The chain recombines TRBV19 with TRBJ2-3, with D possibly being TRBD2 (5 bases). The V gene's germline CDR1 is LNHDA and CDR2 SQIVND (reference sequence). V lost 4 bases and J lost 2, with 7 bases in between. This CDR3 has 13 amino acids. For the CDR3, the DNA is TGTGCCAGTAGTACTAGCCACACAGATACGCAGTATTTT. It is translated as CASSTSHTDTQYF.

This clonotype was counted a single time. V usage is TRBV15 and J usage is TRBJ2-5, with 12 bases aligning to TRBD2. Germline V gene data show CDR1 as LNHNV and CDR2 as YYDKDF (reference sequence). CDR3 length equals 18 residues. V shed 5 bases, J shed 2 bases, and the junction held 12 bases outside the gene matches. This CDR3 reads CATSAPLGLAGIQETQYF. The CDR3 DNA reads as TGTGCCACCAGCGCTCCCCTCGGACTAGCGGGAATACAAGAGACCCAGTACTTC. The full variable domain, its missing parts supplied by reference TRBV15 and TRBJ2-5, is DAMVIQNPRYQVTQFGKPVTLSCSQTLNHNVMYWYQQKSSQAPKLLFHYYDKDFNNEADTPDNFQSRRPNTSFCFLDIRSPGLGDTAMYLCATSAPLGLAGIQETQYFGPGTRLLVL.

The chain combines TRBV24-1 with TRBJ2-6; D possibly corresponds to TRBD2 (5 bases). Trimming stripped 3 bases from V and 0 bases from J, with 5 bases between. The CDR3 has 15 amino acids. CDR1 is KGHDR, CDR2 SFDVKD, per germline. CDR3 sequence reads: CATSDSGSGANVLTF. DNA for the CDR3: TGTGCCACCAGTGATAGCGGCTCTGGGGCCAACGTCCTGACTTTC.

This chain connects TRBV29-1 to TRBJ2-7; TRBD1 or TRBD2 may be the D gene (5 bases each). The CDR3 is 15 amino acids. CDR1 and CDR2 from the germline V gene are SQVTM and ANQGSEA. Trimming left V 5 bases short and J 2 bases short, with 19 bases between. This CDR3 is CSVIEGKGLTYEQYF. CDR3 DNA sequence: TGCAGCGTTATAGAGGGGAAGGGATTAACCTACGAGCAGTACTTC.

This clonotype was seen only a few times. The chain carries TRBV5-1 and TRBJ2-1; D ambiguous. This CDR3 has 12 residues. Trimming pared 0 bases from V and 9 bases from J, leaving 7 bases between. Germline V CDR1 and CDR2: SGHRS, YFSETQ. CDR3 DNA sequence: TGCGCCAGCAGCTTGGACAGCATTGAGCAGTTCTTC. Translation: CASSLDSIEQFF.

The J gene is TRBJ2-5, the V gene TRBV21-1; TRBD1 is the table's D call and was not checked against the DNA. TRBV21-1 constitutes a pseudogene. The CDR3 is 15 residues long. Here the CDR3 DNA reads TGTGCCAGCGACTTCCTAGACAGCCGCCAAGAGACCCAGTACTTC. Translated, it gives CASDFLDSRQETQYF.

This chain uses TRBV30 with TRBJ1-1, with D perhaps TRBD1 (5 bases). Trimming removed 1 base at V and 6 bases at J, with 15 bases between. The length of the CDR3 is 14 residues. Germline CDR1 is GTSNPN and CDR2 is SVGIG (reference sequence). This CDR3 reads CAWSGTGTPAEAFF. The CDR3 DNA is TGTGCCTGGAGTGGGACCGGGACCCCAGCTGAAGCTTTCTTT.

This clonotype came up a few times. This chain joins TRBV25-1 and TRBJ2-4, with TRBD2 as a possible D gene (6 bases). Trimming stripped 10 bases from V and 4 bases from J, with 8 bases between. Per the germline V gene, CDR1 is MGHDK and CDR2 is SYGVNS. CDR3 length: 11 residues. This CDR3 is CATRGKNIQYF. For the CDR3, the DNA is TGTGCCACCCGGGGGAAAAACATTCAGTACTTC. Combining the CDR3 with reference TRBV25-1 and TRBJ2-4 gives the whole variable domain EADIYQTPRYLVIGTGKKITLECSQTMGHDKMYWYQQDPGMELHLIHYSYGVNSTEKGDLSSESTVSRIRTEHFPLTLESARPSHTSQYLCATRGKNIQYFGAGTRLSVL.

The chain is built from TRBV6-5 and TRBJ2-2; no clear D. CDR3 size: 16 residues. The ends were cut back, 0 bases at V and 2 bases at J, with 10 bases in the middle. Germline lookup yields CDR1 MNHEY and CDR2 SVGAGI. CDR3 in amino acids: CASSYSRTVNTGELFF. CDR3 sequence (DNA): TGTGCCAGCAGTTACTCCCGGACGGTTAACACCGGGGAGCTGTTTTTT.

The J gene is TRBJ2-1, the V gene TRBV20-1; 8 bases are shared with TRBD2. From germline, CDR1 is DFQATT and CDR2 SNEGSKA (reference sequence). The CDR3 totals 23 residues. Trimming removed 1 base from V and 9 bases from J; junction bases left unmatched: 35. The DNA of the CDR3 is TGCAGTGCTAGAGTACCTACCGGAAACCGGCTTGGCGGGAGGACCTCAACCGGAGGTGAGCAGTTCTTC. Encoded protein: CSARVPTGNRLGGRTSTGGEQFF.

This sequence joins TRBV3-1 and TRBJ2-1; D is possibly TRBD2 (6 bases). Trimming stripped 1 base from V and 9 bases from J, with 10 bases between. The CDR3 length is 13 residues. Germline CDR1 and CDR2: LGHDT and YNNKEL (reference sequence). CDR3 bases: TGTGCCAGCAGCCAAGCCGGAGGGCTTGAGCAGTTCTTC. This gives the protein CASSQAGGLEQFF.

The chain uses TRBV6-2 or TRBV6-3 and TRBJ2-3, with 7 positions matching TRBD1. CDR1 MNHEY and CDR2 SVGEGT come from the germline V gene. This CDR3 spans 14 amino acids. V lost 2 bases and J lost 9; bases outside the gene matches: 8. The CDR3 region is CASSYPDPGQTQYF. The CDR3 region has the DNA TGTGCCAGCAGTTACCCCGACCCGGGACAGACGCAGTATTTT.

V usage is TRBV30 and J usage is TRBJ1-1; unclear D gene. CDR1 is GTSNPN, CDR2 SVGIG, per germline (reference sequence). The CDR3 loop spans 12 amino acids. V was clipped by 4 bases and J by 1 base, with 7 bases between them. Written as DNA, the CDR3 is TGTGCCTGGACGTCAGGGAACACTGAAGCTTTCTTT. This sequence encodes CAWTSGNTEAFF.

This clonotype was recorded a few times. CDR3 sequence: CASSYGLALYNEQFF. CDR3 sequence (DNA): TGTGCCAGCAGTTATGGACTAGCCCTCTACAATGAGCAGTTCTTC. The J gene is TRBJ2-1, the V gene TRBV6-2 or TRBV6-3; 8 nucleotides agree with TRBD2. Germline V lookup: CDR1 MNHEY, CDR2 SVGEGT. The CDR3 sequence is 15 residues long. The V gene end was trimmed by 3 bases and the J gene end by 3 bases; junction bases not matched to a gene: 4.

A few counts support this clonotype. V gene TRBV21-1 combines with J gene TRBJ2-7; the table's D call of TRBD1 was not tested on the DNA. TRBV21-1 is listed as a pseudogene. The CDR3 spans 14 residues. CDR3: CASIIGKGSYEQYF. The CDR3 DNA reads TGTGCCAGCATAATTGGAAAGGGGTCCTACGAGCAGTACTTC.

This clonotype was counted between two and nine times. The chain uses TRBV6-2 or TRBV6-3 and TRBJ2-3; 8 bases align to TRBD2. V was clipped by 5 bases and J by 2 bases; unmatched bases: 9. The CDR3 sequence is 16 residues long. Germline V gene sequence: CDR1 MNHEY, CDR2 SVGEGT. This CDR3 reads CASSNPTAGATDTQYF. In DNA, the CDR3 is TGTGCCAGCAGTAACCCCACAGCGGGAGCCACAGATACGCAGTATTTT.

This clonotype was observed a few times. The CDR3 DNA sequence: TGTGCCAGCAGCTTTTTGGGACAGGCCTACAATGAGCAGTTCTTC. Translated, it gives CASSFLGQAYNEQFF. The chain combines TRBV7-9 with TRBJ2-1, with 8 bases identical to TRBD1. The CDR3 has 15 amino acids. CDR1 SEHNR and CDR2 FQNEAQ come from the germline V gene (reference sequence). V was clipped by 3 bases and J by 2 bases; unmatched bases: 3.

This chain joins TRBV2 and TRBJ2-5; 10 positions match TRBD1. Trimming removed 7 bases from V and 5 bases from J; junction bases left unmatched: 7. The CDR3 runs to 14 residues. Per germline, CDR1 SNHLY and CDR2 FYNNEI. The CDR3 sequence: CASMLGTGEETQYF. The CDR3 DNA follows: TGTGCCAGCATGTTGGGGACAGGGGAGGAGACCCAGTACTTC.

The chain carries TRBV10-3 and TRBJ2-3; perhaps TRBD2 as D (6 bases). V gave up 4 bases and J gave up 3 bases, with 17 bases separating them. Germline lookup yields CDR1 ENHRY and CDR2 SYGVKD. The CDR3 covers 16 residues. CDR3 nucleotides: TGTGCCATCAGTGGCTCGCGGGGAGCCCAAACAGATACGCAGTATTTT. This codes for CAISGSRGAQTDTQYF.

The V gene is TRBV7-9, the J gene TRBJ2-1; D not certain. The germline CDR1 and CDR2 sequences are SEHNR and FQNEAQ (reference sequence). Trimming cost V 10 bases and J 6 bases, with 13 bases left between them. This CDR3 has 12 residues. The CDR3 DNA sequence: TGTGCCATTCCGGTTTCGGGCAATGAGCAGTTCTTC. This codes for CAIPVSGNEQFF.

The rearrangement joins TRBV12-3 or TRBV12-4 to TRBJ2-2, with TRBD1 matching over 8 bases. The CDR3 is made up of 17 amino acids. Losses at the gene ends were 1 base for V and 2 bases for J; bases not matched to a gene: 6. The CDR3 reads CASSLGTGLSNTGELFF. CDR3 bases: TGTGCCAGCAGTTTAGGGACAGGGCTTTCAAACACCGGGGAGCTGTTTTTT.

This clonotype was detected a few times. The V gene is TRBV5-1, the J gene TRBJ2-7, with TRBD2 matching over 12 bases. The CDR3 contains 16 residues. After removal of 4 bases from V and 4 bases from J, the junction contained 9 bases not matched to a gene. Germline V gene data show CDR1 as SGHRS and CDR2 as YFSETQ. CDR3 amino acids: CASSLQTSGSFYEQYF. Written as DNA, the CDR3 is TGCGCCAGCAGCCTTCAGACTAGCGGGAGTTTTTACGAGCAGTACTTC.